This T cell receptor beta chain was obtained from a study of T cell responses to AZD1222 COVID-19 vaccine. A note on this clone: Antigen unknown.

The CDR3 runs 15 residues. CDR1 is SGHRS, CDR2 YFSETQ, per germline. With V trimmed by 1 base and J by 8 bases, 7 bases remained unmatched. Sequencing used immunoSEQ multiplex PCR; TCRdb keeps in-frame clones, though not all of them. The data contain 110,000 to 150,000 clones, about 90% of them singletons. Study-wide results and limits: As reported, nearly half of all spike-specific TCRs target variant regions that are unmutated. Of the AZD1222 recipients, only 5 to 7 were seropositive at baseline. Receipt of two AZD1222 doses was followed by a rise in Spike-specific TCR breadth and depth. Mostly white British, mostly female donors; authors suggested clonal diversity may be underestimated.

The sample was peripheral blood, taken on day 0 of AZD1222 vaccination. The J gene is TRBJ2-4, the V gene TRBV5-1; 9 bases are a match to TRBD2. This receptor was taken from an adult in good health. The CDR3 sequence is CASSLRGLAGDIQYF. In DNA, the CDR3 is TGCGCCAGCAGCTTGAGGGGACTAGCTGGGGACATTCAGTACTTC.